This passage covers 21 T cell receptor beta chains from one sample sequenced in a study of radiation and T cells in renal cell carcinoma. Sequencing was performed with immunoSEQ multiplex PCR; in TCRdb, only in-frame clones are kept and a portion is missing. The table lists about 23,000 clones, roughly 53% of them singletons. Treatment noted: treatment-naive control, cytoreductive nephrectomy. The material was tumor tissue, obtained from a patient whose treatment was nephrectomy without radiotherapy. Every receptor here comes from a human donor with renal cell carcinoma.

The table lists this clone with a few counts. The chain is built from TRBV5-1 and TRBJ1-6; D perhaps matches TRBD1 (6 bases). Germline CDR1 reads SGHRS; CDR2 reads YFSETQ. The CDR3 runs 15 residues. The germline V and J ends were trimmed by 4 bases and 7 bases, with 15 bases remaining between them. This chain's CDR3 is CASSVPGTRNSPLHF. CDR3 in DNA: TGCGCCAGCAGCGTCCCAGGGACAAGGAATTCACCCCTCCACTTT.

The V call is TRBV30, the J call TRBJ2-3, with D unresolved. The CDR3 contains 11 residues. Germline CDR1 and CDR2: GTSNPN and SVGIG (reference sequence). The V end was cut by 2 bases, the J end by 6 bases, with 6 bases between. CDR3 bases: TGTGCCTGGAGTCCTCGTGATACGCAGTATTTT. Translation gives CAWSPRDTQYF.

The gene calls are TRBV30 and TRBJ2-1; TRBD2 is a possible D gene (6 bases). Per germline, CDR1 GTSNPN and CDR2 SVGIG (reference sequence). V was cut by 3 bases and J by 12 bases, with 9 bases left in between. This CDR3 is built from 10 residues. CDR3 nucleotide sequence: TGTGCCTGGAGGGCGGGACGGCAGTTCTTC. Translated, it gives CAWRAGRQFF.

The chain is built from TRBV11-1 and TRBJ2-3, with unresolved D. This CDR3 is built from 14 residues. Germline V CDR1 and CDR2: SGHAT, FQDESV (reference sequence). V was trimmed by 0 bases and J by 3 bases, leaving 7 bases between them. The CDR3 is CASSLAWATDTQYF. In DNA, the CDR3 is TGTGCCAGCAGCTTAGCTTGGGCGACAGATACGCAGTATTTT.

This sequence joins TRBV9 and TRBJ2-5; 12 bases match TRBD2. Germline V gives CDR1 SGDLS, CDR2 YYNGEE. V lost 1 base to trimming and J lost 2 bases; unmatched junction nucleotides: 3. CDR3 length: 16 residues. The DNA of the CDR3 is TGTGCCAGCAGCGTAAGCACTAGCGGGGGGCAAGAGACCCAGTACTTC. Translated, it gives CASSVSTSGGQETQYF.

This clone came up a few times. This chain connects TRBV7-2 to TRBJ1-2; D might be TRBD1 (6 bases). The ends were cut back, 3 bases at V and 4 bases at J, with 12 bases in the middle. The germline V gene has CDR1 SGHTA and CDR2 FQGNSA. The CDR3 is made up of 14 amino acids. In DNA, the CDR3 is TGTGCCAGCAGCTTTGAGAGGGGGACCTATGGCTACACCTTC. Protein: CASSFERGTYGYTF.

By sample fraction, this clone is medium-sized. The chain carries TRBV7-2 and TRBJ1-6; D is ambiguous. CDR1 and CDR2 from the germline V gene are SGHTA and FQGNSA. The CDR3 spans 14 residues. Trimming stripped 1 base from V and 9 bases from J, with 10 bases between. In DNA form, the CDR3 reads TGTGCCAGCAGCTTAGGGCCGACGGGTTCACCCCTCCACTTT. Its protein is CASSLGPTGSPLHF.

This chain uses TRBV30 with TRBJ1-1; no firm D call. V shed 2 bases and J shed 4 bases, with 17 bases lying between them. Germline V gene data show CDR1 as GTSNPN and CDR2 as SVGIG (reference sequence). This CDR3 contains 15 residues. The CDR3 protein is CAWSTWANRGTEAFF. The CDR3 nucleotides are TGTGCCTGGAGTACCTGGGCCAACCGGGGCACTGAAGCTTTCTTT.

The chain recombines TRBV30 with TRBJ1-2; D is unresolved. V gave up 0 bases and J gave up 8 bases, with 16 bases separating them. The CDR3 covers 14 residues. Germline-derived CDR1 and CDR2 are GTSNPN and SVGIG (reference sequence). CDR3 loop: CAWSVQKSWGGYTF. The CDR3 nucleotides are TGTGCCTGGAGTGTACAAAAGTCGTGGGGAGGCTACACCTTC.

This chain uses TRBV7-2 with TRBJ2-7, with D possibly being TRBD1 (6 bases). Germline lookup yields CDR1 SGHTA and CDR2 FQGNSA. This CDR3 is 15 amino acids long. Trimming removed 5 bases from V and 1 base from J, with 15 bases in between. The CDR3 sequence is CASSPRGSQSYEQYF. In DNA, the CDR3 is TGTGCCAGCAGCCCCAGGGGATCTCAATCCTACGAGCAGTACTTC.

This clone is medium-sized (0.01 to 0.1%). The CDR3 DNA sequence: TGTGCCAGCAGGGCAGAAAGTGAAGCTTTCTTT. Translating it yields CASRAESEAFF. The chain links TRBV6-1 to TRBJ1-1; no definite D call. Germline assignment: CDR1 MNHNS and CDR2 SASEGT. The ends were cut back, 6 bases at V and 7 bases at J, with 9 bases in the middle. CDR3 length: 11 amino acids.

The V gene is TRBV30, the J gene TRBJ1-6, with 7 positions matching TRBD1. The trim removed 5 bases at V and 7 bases at J, leaving 14 bases unmatched. The V gene's germline CDR1 is GTSNPN and CDR2 SVGIG (reference sequence). This CDR3 comprises 16 residues. The DNA of the CDR3 is TGTGCCTGGGACCGTAGCGGCGGGACAGTCAATTCACCCCTCCACTTT. This translates into CAWDRSGGTVNSPLHF. Complete variable domain (other parts from reference TRBV30 and TRBJ1-6): SQTIHQWPATLVQPVGSPLSLECTVEGTSNPNLYWYRQAAGRGLQLLFYSVGIGQISSEVPQNLSASRPQDRQFILSSKKLLLSDSGFYLCAWDRSGGTVNSPLHFGNGTRLTVT.

V is TRBV4-1 and J is TRBJ2-7, with no clear D. Germline assignment: CDR1 MGHRA and CDR2 YSYEKL. The CDR3 has 15 residues. The germline V and J ends were trimmed by 4 bases and 0 bases, with 13 bases remaining between them. CDR3 DNA: TGCGCCAGCAGCCCTCAGAGGACGAGCTCCTACGAGCAGTACTTC. Translation gives CASSPQRTSSYEQYF.

The genes are TRBV10-3 and TRBJ1-1; 8 bases are a match to TRBD1. V was pared by 10 bases and J by 5 bases, with 15 bases of the junction left unmatched. Per germline, CDR1 ENHRY and CDR2 SYGVKD. The CDR3 contains 15 residues. The CDR3, as DNA: TGTGCCACGGAGAAATCAGGGGGCGGTAAAACTGAAGCTTTCTTT. It is translated as CATEKSGGGKTEAFF.

This clone is medium-sized in the sample. V is TRBV5-1 and J is TRBJ1-3, with a tentative D call TRBD1 (6 bases). CDR1 SGHRS and CDR2 YFSETQ come from the germline V gene. V was pared by 3 bases and J by 1 base, with 8 bases between. The CDR3 has 14 amino acids. Written as DNA, the CDR3 is TGCGCCAGCAGCTCAGGGGTTTCTGGAAACACCATATATTTT. Amino acid sequence: CASSSGVSGNTIYF. Full variable domain (missing parts from reference TRBV5-1 and TRBJ1-3): KAGVTQTPRYLIKTRGQQVTLSCSPISGHRSVSWYQQTPGQGLQFLFEYFSETQRNKGNFPGRFSGRQFSNSRSEMNVSTLELGDSALYLCASSSGVSGNTIYFGEGSWLTVV.

The chain carries TRBV27 and TRBJ2-1; D is unclear. The germline V and J ends were trimmed by 3 bases and 0 bases, with 12 bases remaining between them. Germline values: CDR1 MNHEY, CDR2 SMNVEV (reference sequence). The CDR3 runs 16 residues. CDR3 bases: TGTGCCAGCAGTTTTTTCGGCACTTCCTCCTACAATGAGCAGTTCTTC. Translating gives CASSFFGTSSYNEQFF.

The V call is TRBV7-3, the J call TRBJ1-1; D not certain. Per germline, CDR1 SGHTA and CDR2 FQGTGA. V shed 2 bases and J shed 1 base, with 5 bases lying between them. The CDR3 has 13 amino acids. CDR3 loop: CASSLSRNTEAFF. The DNA of the CDR3 is TGTGCCAGCAGCTTATCCAGGAACACTGAAGCTTTCTTT. Full variable domain (rest looked up from reference TRBV7-3 and TRBJ1-1): GAGVSQTPSNKVTEKGKYVELRCDPISGHTALYWYRQSLGQGPEFLIYFQGTGAADDSGLPNDRFFAVRPEGSVSTLKIQRTERGDSAVYLCASSLSRNTEAFFGQGTRLTVV.

The V gene is TRBV12-5, the J gene TRBJ1-1, with D tentatively TRBD1 (5 bases). This CDR3 spans 13 amino acids. The V gene's germline CDR1 is LGHNT and CDR2 FRNRAP. V lost 5 bases to trimming and J lost 1 base, with 8 bases between them. The CDR3 is CASGPGGNTEAFF. The CDR3 region has the DNA TGTGCTAGTGGTCCGGGGGGGAACACTGAAGCTTTCTTT.

This clone showed up just a few times. The gene calls are TRBV7-3 and TRBJ1-1; the D gene is possibly TRBD1 (5 bases). Germline loops: CDR1 SGHTA, CDR2 FQGTGA. This CDR3 has 14 residues. The ends were cut back, 5 bases at V and 3 bases at J, with 13 bases in the middle. CDR3 in amino acids: CASSKQAGDTEAFF. The CDR3 region has the DNA TGTGCCAGCAGCAAACAGGCTGGGGACACTGAAGCTTTCTTT.

To note about this clone: The identical CDR3 is also encoded by other nucleotide sequences in the sample. The V call is TRBV19, the J call TRBJ1-5, with unresolved D. Germline CDR1 and CDR2: LNHDA and SQIVND (reference sequence). The CDR3 runs to 13 residues. V was cut by 3 bases and J by 4 bases, with 7 bases left in between. The CDR3: CASSIIGNQPQHF. CDR3 DNA: TGTGCCAGTAGTATTATTGGTAATCAGCCCCAGCATTTT.

CDR3 coding DNA: TGTGCCGGAGGCTTCGAGGAAGTCGACACTGAAGCTTTCTTT. It specifies CAGGFEEVDTEAFF. This chain connects TRBV27 to TRBJ1-1; D gene unclear. This CDR3 is built from 14 residues. V lost 11 bases, J lost 3 bases, and 19 bases lay in between. Per the germline V gene, CDR1 is MNHEY and CDR2 is SMNVEV (reference sequence).